This T cell receptor (beta chain) was recovered during a study of cytomegalovirus exposure and HLA in healthy donors. The germline gives CDR1 ENHRY, CDR2 SYGVKD. This CDR3 has 15 amino acids. V lost 4 bases, J lost 4 bases, and 13 bases lay in between. Both 60 Vbeta primers and 13 Jbeta primers went into the PCR. Here immunoSEQ multiplex PCR was the method, and the copy in TCRdb shows in-frame clones only, minus some. The profile shows some 110,000 clones, 77% of them singletons. The sequenced sample was PBMCs. This receptor was obtained from a woman between 35 and 50 years old in good health and CMV-seropositive. The chain has TRBV10-3 and TRBJ2-2; no firm D call. CDR3 coding DNA: TGTGCCATCAGTGTTGGGCCAGCTACCACCGGGGAGCTGTTTTTT. It codes for CAISVGPATTGELFF.